These T cell receptor beta chains were read from a single sample in a study of cytomegalovirus exposure and HLA in healthy donors. The repertoire was sequenced with immunoSEQ multiplex PCR; TCRdb's copy has only in-frame clones and lacks some. Altogether roughly 120,000 clones are present, 77% being singletons, with the ten largest covering roughly 13%. Sequenced: PBMCs. These receptors all stem from a woman aged 35 to 49 in good health and CMV-seropositive. CDR3s leave out the opening cysteine and the closing phenylalanine or tryptophan. A row's size may be missing; if present it is once, few, many or a size class.

J gene: TRBJ1-4; V gene: TRBV11-2; CDR3 length: 12; clone size: NA; CDR3 protein: ASSPGQGIEKLF
J gene: TRBJ1-2; V gene: TRBV5-1; CDR3 length: 12; clone size: NA; CDR3 protein: ASRRDERYYGYT
J gene: TRBJ1-2; V gene: TRBV18; CDR3 length: 10; clone size: NA; CDR3 protein: ASSPTGDGYT
J gene: TRBJ2-3; V gene: TRBV4-2; CDR3 length: 12; clone size: NA; CDR3 protein: ASSLGLKGDTQY
J gene: TRBJ2-5; V gene: TRBV14; CDR3 length: 12; clone size: NA; CDR3 protein: ASSQVGSRETQY
J gene: TRBJ2-7; V gene: TRBV11-1; CDR3 length: 11; clone size: once; CDR3 protein: ASSPRGNYEQY
J gene: TRBJ2-1; V gene: TRBV29-1; CDR3 length: 11; clone size: NA; CDR3 protein: SGGGQGPKKEF
J gene: TRBJ1-2; V gene: TRBV27; CDR3 length: 11; clone size: NA; CDR3 protein: ASSSRTGLGYT
J gene: TRBJ1-4; V gene: TRBV27; CDR3 length: 12; clone size: few; CDR3 protein: ASRIRQGGEKLF
J gene: TRBJ1-6; V gene: TRBV30; CDR3 length: 11; clone size: NA; CDR3 protein: AWSESNNSPLH
J gene: TRBJ2-1; V gene: TRBV30; CDR3 length: 10; clone size: few; CDR3 protein: AWSVHRGEQF
J gene: TRBJ1-1; V gene: TRBV18; CDR3 length: 13; clone size: NA; CDR3 protein: ASSRSGQKNTEAF
J gene: TRBJ2-1; V gene: TRBV28; CDR3 length: 16; clone size: NA; CDR3 protein: ASSLFSMGRDGRNEQF
J gene: TRBJ1-1; V gene: TRBV9; CDR3 length: 13; clone size: NA; CDR3 protein: ASSVAAGVYTEAF
J gene: TRBJ1-2; V gene: TRBV30; CDR3 length: 9; clone size: NA; CDR3 protein: AWGQAAGYT
J gene: TRBJ2-7; V gene: TRBV15; CDR3 length: 17; clone size: NA; CDR3 protein: ATSREKPGQGVVSYEQY
J gene: TRBJ2-7; V gene: TRBV28; CDR3 length: 12; clone size: NA; CDR3 protein: ASKRDLLSYEQY
J gene: TRBJ1-2; V gene: TRBV29-1; CDR3 length: 12; clone size: NA; CDR3 protein: SANNRGRDYGYT
J gene: TRBJ2-7; V gene: TRBV7-9; CDR3 length: 13; clone size: NA; CDR3 protein: ASSLIGTPRDWQY
J gene: TRBJ1-4; V gene: TRBV30; CDR3 length: 13; clone size: NA; CDR3 protein: AWSPQGVANEKLF
J gene: TRBJ2-5; V gene: TRBV6-5; CDR3 length: 13; clone size: NA; CDR3 protein: ASSYSGQGQETQY
J gene: TRBJ1-3; V gene: TRBV28; CDR3 length: 14; clone size: once; CDR3 protein: ASSLTQEGSGNTIY
J gene: TRBJ2-1; V gene: TRBV5-1; CDR3 length: 14; clone size: NA; CDR3 protein: ASSLGGLAGDNEQF
J gene: TRBJ2-1; V gene: TRBV19; CDR3 length: 14; clone size: once; CDR3 protein: ASSTRGGTSYNEQF
J gene: TRBJ1-1; V gene: TRBV28; CDR3 length: 12; clone size: NA; CDR3 protein: APSRRGRNTEAF
J gene: TRBJ1-2; V gene: TRBV7-2; CDR3 length: 13; clone size: NA; CDR3 protein: ASSLQTGGPYGYT
J gene: TRBJ1-1; V gene: TRBV19; CDR3 length: 12; clone size: NA; CDR3 protein: ASRRDRVNTEAF
J gene: TRBJ2-2; V gene: TRBV11-3; CDR3 length: 10; clone size: few; CDR3 protein: ASSPGTGELF
J gene: TRBJ2-5; V gene: TRBV4-1; CDR3 length: 15; clone size: few; CDR3 protein: ASRRDRGRFDQETQY
J gene: TRBJ2-3; V gene: TRBV2; CDR3 length: 14; clone size: NA; CDR3 protein: ASRPLVAGFPDTQY
J gene: TRBJ1-1; V gene: TRBV28; CDR3 length: 10; clone size: once; CDR3 protein: ASSRSGTEAF
J gene: TRBJ2-3; V gene: TRBV5-4; CDR3 length: 13; clone size: few; CDR3 protein: ASSPGGRRGDTQY
J gene: TRBJ1-2; V gene: TRBV27; CDR3 length: 12; clone size: few; CDR3 protein: ASSEDRGRNGYT
J gene: TRBJ2-3; V gene: TRBV7-9; CDR3 length: 14; clone size: NA; CDR3 protein: ASSLASGIGTDTQY
J gene: TRBJ2-1; V gene: TRBV28; CDR3 length: 13; clone size: NA; CDR3 protein: ASSSGTGGENEQF
J gene: TRBJ2-1; V gene: TRBV5-1; CDR3 length: 13; clone size: NA; CDR3 protein: ASSLAPLGGNEQF
J gene: TRBJ2-7; V gene: TRBV27; CDR3 length: 13; clone size: NA; CDR3 protein: ASRSSAGSSYEQY
J gene: TRBJ2-3; V gene: TRBV5-1; CDR3 length: 11; clone size: NA; CDR3 protein: ASSTLGGDTQY
J gene: TRBJ2-5; V gene: TRBV21-1; CDR3 length: 13; clone size: NA; CDR3 protein: ARSPGQGGQKTQY
J gene: TRBJ2-5; V gene: TRBV5-1; CDR3 length: 14; clone size: NA; CDR3 protein: ASSFTGKLTQETQY
J gene: TRBJ2-7; V gene: TRBV6-5; CDR3 length: 12; clone size: once; CDR3 protein: ASSSGTYSYEQY
J gene: TRBJ1-1; V gene: TRBV5-1; CDR3 length: 13; clone size: NA; CDR3 protein: ASSFSGGSNTEAF
J gene: TRBJ2-7; V gene: TRBV28; CDR3 length: 10; clone size: once; CDR3 protein: ACGSNPYEQY
J gene: TRBJ1-1; V gene: TRBV18; CDR3 length: 13; clone size: NA; CDR3 protein: ASSPDGQGGSEAF
J gene: TRBJ1-2; V gene: TRBV28; CDR3 length: 13; clone size: NA; CDR3 protein: ASIREVVGNYGYT
J gene: TRBJ2-1; V gene: TRBV6-5; CDR3 length: 14; clone size: NA; CDR3 protein: ASSSLAGGGYNEQF
J gene: TRBJ2-5; V gene: TRBV5-6; CDR3 length: 14; clone size: few; CDR3 protein: ASSLGTGLKQETQY
J gene: TRBJ2-7; V gene: TRBV5-4; CDR3 length: 14; clone size: NA; CDR3 protein: ASSLGQGTISYEQY
J gene: TRBJ2-3; V gene: TRBV28; CDR3 length: 15; clone size: once; CDR3 protein: ASSLSGLAASTDTQY
J gene: TRBJ2-7; V gene: TRBV19; CDR3 length: 11; clone size: NA; CDR3 protein: ASSTGTPYEQY
J gene: TRBJ2-2; V gene: TRBV6-1; CDR3 length: 13; clone size: NA; CDR3 protein: ASRARTGRPGELF
J gene: TRBJ2-3; V gene: TRBV5-4; CDR3 length: 15; clone size: NA; CDR3 protein: ASSRGLAELSTDTQY
J gene: TRBJ1-6; V gene: TRBV19; CDR3 length: 11; clone size: NA; CDR3 protein: ASSQLPSSPLH